This T cell receptor (beta chain) was identified during a study of shared clonotypes between healthy human individuals. Study-wide results and caveats: It was the few donors that limited the genetic and exposure-history diversity represented.

Germline values: CDR1 MNHNS, CDR2 SASEGT. The CDR3 is made up of 15 amino acids. V lost 8 bases, J lost 4 bases, and 10 bases stayed unmatched. In regard to this clone: Antigen unknown.

Here immunoSEQ multiplex PCR was the method, and the copy in TCRdb shows in-frame clones only, minus some. Seen here are approximately 2,000,000 clones, around 93% observed once, and the top ten hold roughly 0.34%. This chain links TRBV6-1 with TRBJ2-1, with 8 bases identical to TRBD1. The sample consisted of naive CD4+ T cells from PBMCs. Subset of the sample: CD45RA+ positively selected. This receptor was identified in a man between 18 and 35 years old in good health. Some clones in this sample may be carry-over from other donors' samples. In DNA, the CDR3 is TGTGCCAGCGCTAAGGGGACAGGCTCTTACAATGAGCAGTTCTTC. Translating gives CASAKGTGSYNEQFF.